This T cell receptor (beta chain) is drawn from a study of shared clonotypes between healthy human individuals. Deletions cut 0 bases from V and 0 bases from J, with 7 bases between. The CDR3 extends over 15 amino acids. CDR1 and CDR2 (germline): SGHTS, YDEGEE. CD8 cells classed as naive were CD45RO-negative and positively selected for CCR7, excluding terminally differentiated effector memory CD45RA+ cells. It was at deep level that the assay was run. The table came from immunoSEQ multiplex PCR; TCRdb's copy has only in-frame clones and leaves some out. The data show around 2,000,000 clones, about 95% seen once. Comment on this clone: The antigen is not known.

Findings of the study overall: Estimated richness was generally greater in naive than memory subsets. Rarefaction revealed incomplete sorted-subset sequencing despite large depth.

This chain connects TRBV5-8 to TRBJ1-5; D is undetermined. Material for sequencing was naive CD8+ T cells sorted from blood. This receptor was obtained from a man aged 18-30 years in good health. As DNA, the CDR3 is TGTGCCAGCAGCTTGGCGGGCTCTAGCAATCAGCCCCAGCATTTT. Amino acids: CASSLAGSSNQPQHF.